A single T cell receptor (beta chain) is shown here with its context. Assay: immunoSEQ multiplex PCR; the TCRdb copy retains only in-frame clones and omits some. The sample includes more than 45,000 clones, around nine tenths of them seen just once. These data come from a study of OX40 agonist ivuxolimab in advanced cancers. CDR3 size: 16 residues. V was pared by 0 bases and J by 5 bases, with 9 bases of the junction left unmatched. In germline, CDR1 is SGHNT, CDR2 YYREEE (reference sequence). This sample comprised CD4+ or CD8+ T cells sorted from blood, obtained in a trial of the OX40 agonist ivuxolimab. The chain uses TRBV5-4 and TRBJ2-7; TRBD2 matches 9 bases. The TCR comes from an adult with an advanced solid tumor such as melanoma, head and neck, liver or kidney cancer. CDR3 sequence reads: CASSLAASGISDEQYF. The DNA for the CDR3 is TGTGCCAGCAGCTTGGCCGCTAGCGGGATCTCTGACGAGCAGTACTTC. The variable domain in full, completed from reference TRBV5-4 and TRBJ2-7, reads ETGVTQSPTHLIKTRGQQVTLRCSSQSGHNTVSWYQQALGQGPQFIFQYYREEENGRGNFPPRFSGLQFPNYSSELNVNALELDDSALYLCASSLAASGISDEQYFGPGTRLTVT.